This T cell receptor beta chain was captured in a study of blood T cell repertoires in COVID-19. Looking at the study overall: Nucleic acid was either cDNA or gDNA, and it came from T cells, B-cell-depleted T cells, or PBMCs.

In the original analysis: It was from reference gene primer amplification that nucleated cell counts were estimated. Repertoires were generated with immunoSEQ multiplex PCR, while TCRdb's copy carries only in-frame clones and drops some. The V and J calls and clone size are taken from that table; D and trimming were inferred from the DNA. In the table there are roughly 410,000 clones, 89% of which are singletons. Germline V gene lookup returns CDR1 SGDLS and CDR2 YYNGEE. V dropped 0 bases and J dropped 1 base, with 10 bases sitting between them. The length of the CDR3 is 15 residues. J is TRBJ1-1 and V is TRBV9; maybe TRBD1 (5 bases). Sequenced material: peripheral blood. This TCR derives from a woman aged 35 to 49 with COVID-19, enrolled during active disease. The CDR3 DNA reads TGTGCCAGCAGCGTAGCGGGGCGGGGGAACACTGAAGCTTTCTTT. Amino acids: CASSVAGRGNTEAFF.